The 31 T cell receptor beta chains in this list originate from one sample, sequenced in a study of immune evolution from preneoplasia to lung adenocarcinoma. Data came from immunoSEQ multiplex PCR; TCRdb stores just in-frame clones and leaves some out. The sample shows roughly 4,500 clones, approximately 89% of them seen only once. The sequencing input was FFPE lung adenocarcinoma in situ tissue. The receptors here all came from a person aged 60 to 85 with lung adenocarcinoma.

CDR3 region: CASRSPPGGRGETQYF. The CDR3 DNA follows: TGTGCCAGCAGGTCCCCCCCCGGGGGCCGGGGGGAGACCCAGTACTTC. V and J are TRBV28 and TRBJ2-5, with D possibly being TRBD1 or TRBD2 (6 bases each). V was cut by 6 bases and J by 5 bases, with 22 bases left in between. Germline loops: CDR1 MDHEN, CDR2 SYDVKM. The CDR3 is made up of 16 amino acids.

The chain uses TRBV6-1 and TRBJ2-3; 10 bases are a match to TRBD2. Trimming at V came to 6 bases and at J to 7 bases, leaving 7 bases not matched to a gene. CDR3 length equals 14 residues. From germline, CDR1 is MNHNS and CDR2 SASEGT. CDR3 sequence: CASSPTSGAYTQYF. CDR3 nucleotide sequence: TGTGCCAGCAGCCCTACTAGCGGGGCTTATACGCAGTATTTT.

V gene TRBV19 combines with J gene TRBJ1-5; no reliable D call. The CDR3 length is 17 residues. Trimming took off 10 bases at V and 0 bases at J, with 22 bases between the two ends. Germline V gene sequence: CDR1 LNHDA, CDR2 SQIVND (reference sequence). The CDR3 reads CATTERGSPLSNQPQHF. CDR3 DNA sequence: TGTGCCACCACCGAAAGAGGGTCCCCCCTTAGCAATCAGCCCCAGCATTTT.

This clone came up a few times. This chain joins TRBV30 and TRBJ1-1; 10 bases are shared with TRBD1. The CDR3 totals 17 residues. The germline gives CDR1 GTSNPN, CDR2 SVGIG (reference sequence). V was pared by 0 bases and J by 1 base, with 8 bases of the junction left unmatched. The DNA of the CDR3 is TGTGCCTGGAGTGTACGGGACAGGGGTCGGGAGAACACTGAAGCTTTCTTT. This encodes CAWSVRDRGRENTEAFF.

V is TRBV7-9 and J is TRBJ1-2, with D uncertain. CDR1 and CDR2 (germline): SEHNR, FQNEAQ (reference sequence). V shed 8 bases and J shed 3 bases, with 10 bases lying between them. This CDR3 region has 12 residues. This CDR3 reads CASARADYGYTF. As DNA, the CDR3 is TGTGCCAGCGCCCGGGCTGACTATGGCTACACCTTC.

The CDR3: CASGNTANTEAFF. The DNA for the CDR3 is TGTGCCAGTGGCAACACAGCCAACACTGAAGCTTTCTTT. This sequence joins TRBV19 and TRBJ1-1; no definite D call. From germline, CDR1 is LNHDA and CDR2 SQIVND (reference sequence). The ends were cut back, 8 bases at V and 2 bases at J, with 12 bases in the middle. The CDR3 has 13 amino acids.

The chain employs TRBV5-1 and TRBJ1-6, with a tentative D call TRBD1 (6 bases). V lost 2 bases and J 0 bases, leaving 9 bases between the germline ends. This CDR3 has 16 residues. The germline gives CDR1 SGHRS, CDR2 YFSETQ. CDR3 protein: CASSLKGGSYNSPLHF. Here the CDR3 DNA reads TGCGCCAGCAGCTTAAAAGGGGGCTCCTATAATTCACCCCTCCACTTT.

V and J are TRBV18 and TRBJ2-1; TRBD2 matches 11 bases. The CDR3 runs 17 residues. The germline V gene encodes CDR1 KGHSH and CDR2 LQKENI. V lost 1 base and J lost 2; bases outside the gene matches: 4. The CDR3 nucleotides read TGTGCCAGCTCACCACGTACTAGCGGGAGCCCCTACAATGAGCAGTTCTTC. This translates into CASSPRTSGSPYNEQFF.

J is TRBJ1-5 and V is TRBV11-2; tentative D call: TRBD1 (5 bases). Trimming pared 1 base from V and 0 bases from J, leaving 13 bases between. The V gene's germline CDR1 is SGHAT and CDR2 FQNNGV. The CDR3 length is 17 residues. The CDR3 reads CASSLGGTANSNQPQHF. The DNA of the CDR3 is TGTGCCAGCAGCTTAGGAGGGACGGCAAATAGCAATCAGCCCCAGCATTTT.

The chain has TRBV7-6 and TRBJ1-1, with 7 bases that match TRBD1. CDR3 length equals 18 residues. Germline assignment: CDR1 SGHVS and CDR2 FNYEAQ. J gave up 2 bases and V 5 bases, and 17 bases lay outside the gene matches. The DNA of the CDR3 is TGTGCCAGCAGCAACCCGGAGGGGGCAAGGGGGCTTAACACTGAAGCTTTCTTT. It is translated as CASSNPEGARGLNTEAFF.

The chain carries TRBV4-2 and TRBJ2-6, with unresolved D. The CDR3 covers 15 residues. V shed 0 bases and J shed 0 bases, with 3 bases lying between them. Germline lookup yields CDR1 LGHNA and CDR2 YNFKEQ. In DNA, the CDR3 is TGTGCCAGCAGCCAAGATGCCTCTGGGGCCAACGTCCTGACTTTC. It specifies CASSQDASGANVLTF.

The genes are TRBV6-1 and TRBJ2-2; tentative D call: TRBD2 (5 bases). This CDR3 comprises 14 residues. Germline lookup yields CDR1 MNHNS and CDR2 SASEGT. Trimming took off 7 bases at V and 6 bases at J, with 15 bases between the two ends. This chain's CDR3 is CASTRGGSAGELFF. The CDR3 region has the DNA TGTGCCAGCACCCGTGGTGGTAGCGCCGGGGAGCTGTTTTTT.

The chain joins TRBV5-1 to TRBJ2-3, with 7 nucleotides matching TRBD1. With 1 base clipped from V and 5 bases from J, the junction kept 7 bases outside the gene matches. The CDR3 consists of 15 residues. Germline V gene data show CDR1 as SGHRS and CDR2 as YFSETQ. CDR3 residues: CASSLSPGGRDTQYF. The CDR3 DNA reads TGCGCCAGCAGCTTGTCGCCAGGGGGAAGAGATACGCAGTATTTT.

The CDR3 here is CASSLFSGGAGTGELFF. The CDR3 DNA sequence: TGTGCCAGCAGCTTATTTTCAGGGGGCGCGGGCACCGGGGAGCTGTTTTTT. The chain combines TRBV7-3 with TRBJ2-2, with TRBD1 identical over 8 bases. This CDR3 region has 17 residues. Trimming took 2 bases from V and 4 from J; bases not matched to a gene: 9. CDR1 is SGHTA and CDR2 is FQGTGA in the germline V gene.

This chain joins TRBV5-4 and TRBJ2-3; no clear D gene. Deletions cut 1 base from V and 0 bases from J, with 0 bases between. This CDR3 comprises 12 residues. Per germline, CDR1 SGHNT and CDR2 YYREEE (reference sequence). This CDR3 reads CASSLSTDTQYF. CDR3 DNA: TGTGCCAGCAGCTTGAGCACAGATACGCAGTATTTT. The full variable domain, completed using reference TRBV5-4 and TRBJ2-3, is ETGVTQSPTHLIKTRGQQVTLRCSSQSGHNTVSWYQQALGQGPQFIFQYYREEENGRGNFPPRFSGLQFPNYSSELNVNALELDDSALYLCASSLSTDTQYFGPGTRLTVL.

This chain connects TRBV14 to TRBJ1-1; no clear D gene. Germline CDR1 reads SGHDN; CDR2 reads FVKESK. Trimming shortened V by 2 bases and J by 1 base, and 5 bases separated the two germline ends. The CDR3 runs to 13 residues. The CDR3 region has the DNA TGTGCCAGCAGCCAAACGGGGAACACTGAAGCTTTCTTT. Its translation: CASSQTGNTEAFF.

The rearrangement joins TRBV9 to TRBJ1-2; the D is unclear. Trimming left V 4 bases short and J 7 bases short, with 17 bases between. The germline gives CDR1 SGDLS, CDR2 YYNGEE. The CDR3 sequence is 14 residues long. CDR3 DNA sequence: TGTGCCAGCAGCCCTCGGACGCTCGAGAGTGGCTACACCTTC. Translation gives CASSPRTLESGYTF. The full variable domain, in which reference TRBV9 and TRBJ1-2 provide the parts outside the CDR3, is DSGVTQTPKHLITATGQRVTLRCSPRSGDLSVYWYQQSLDQGLQFLIQYYNGEERAKGNILERFSAQQFPDLHSELNLSSLELGDSALYFCASSPRTLESGYTFGSGTRLTVV.

The J gene is TRBJ2-2, the V gene TRBV6-5, with TRBD1 identical over 11 bases. This CDR3 comprises 15 residues. Germline-derived CDR1 and CDR2 are MNHEY and SVGAGI. V lost 6 bases, J lost 5 bases, and 5 bases stayed unmatched. CDR3 in DNA: TGTGCCAGCAGCCGTGGACAGGGGGCAACCGGGGAGCTGTTTTTT. This translates into CASSRGQGATGELFF.

The V call is TRBV28, the J call TRBJ1-2, with D perhaps matching TRBD1 (5 bases). The V end was cut by 4 bases, the J end by 5 bases, with 14 bases between. Looked up from germline, CDR1 is MDHEN and CDR2 is SYDVKM. This CDR3 region has 14 residues. CDR3 in DNA: TGTGCCAGCAGTTCGGTCCCGGGACGTTATGGCTACACCTTC. This sequence encodes CASSSVPGRYGYTF.

J is TRBJ2-5 and V is TRBV30, with 11 bases lining up with TRBD2. The CDR3 runs to 14 residues. V shed 1 base and J 5 bases; nucleotides not matched to a gene: 3. The germline V gene encodes CDR1 GTSNPN and CDR2 SVGIG (reference sequence). The CDR3, as DNA: TGTGCCTGGAGTGAACTAGCGGGAGCTGAGACCCAGTACTTC. Its translation is CAWSELAGAETQYF.

Written as DNA, the CDR3 is TGTGCCAGCAGCCTAGGGCCCAGTGGGGGTGGCTACACCTTC. Translating it yields CASSLGPSGGGYTF. The chain combines TRBV7-9 with TRBJ1-2; perhaps TRBD1 as D (5 bases). This CDR3 has 14 residues. Germline V gives CDR1 SEHNR, CDR2 FQNEAQ (reference sequence). With 5 bases removed from V and 7 bases from J, the gap between germline ends came to 17 bases.

The chain recombines TRBV7-9 with TRBJ2-1; 10 nucleotides match TRBD2. Germline V gives CDR1 SEHNR, CDR2 FQNEAQ (reference sequence). Losses at the gene ends were 1 base for V and 4 bases for J; bases not matched to a gene: 1. The CDR3 consists of 15 residues. CDR3 sequence (DNA): TGTGCCAGCAGCTTAGGACTAGCGGGTTACAATGAGCAGTTCTTC. It translates to CASSLGLAGYNEQFF.

The CDR3 sequence: CAIREGTGVLSGANVLTF. The CDR3 nucleotides are TGTGCCATCAGGGAGGGGACAGGGGTTTTGTCTGGGGCCAACGTCCTGACTTTC. The chain employs TRBV10-3 and TRBJ2-6; TRBD1 aligns across 10 bases. The junction had 9 bases not matched to a gene; V was cut back by 6 bases and J by 1 base. The CDR3 totals 18 residues. Per germline, CDR1 ENHRY and CDR2 SYGVKD.

This chain links TRBV2 with TRBJ2-5; 9 bases line up with TRBD1. The germline V gene encodes CDR1 SNHLY and CDR2 FYNNEI. This CDR3 contains 18 residues. The trim removed 4 bases at V and 2 bases at J, leaving 14 bases unmatched. This CDR3 is CASSGSSPTGGGQETQYF. The CDR3 DNA sequence: TGTGCCAGCAGTGGTTCCTCCCCGACAGGGGGGGGACAAGAGACCCAGTACTTC.

The chain links TRBV5-1 to TRBJ2-1; unclear D gene. The germline CDR1 and CDR2 sequences are SGHRS and YFSETQ. V lost 2 bases and J lost 5, with 8 bases in between. This CDR3 region has 13 residues. CDR3 amino acids: CASSLRPDNEQFF. CDR3 nucleotides: TGCGCCAGCAGCTTAAGACCTGACAATGAGCAGTTCTTC.

CDR3 sequence (DNA): TGTGCCATCAGCCCTGGGACTAGCGGATACAATGAGCAGTTCTTC. Its translation: CAISPGTSGYNEQFF. J is TRBJ2-1 and V is TRBV10-3; TRBD2 aligns across 11 bases. The CDR3 covers 15 residues. Germline assignment: CDR1 ENHRY and CDR2 SYGVKD. With 6 bases clipped from V and 4 bases from J, the junction kept 5 bases outside the gene matches.

This clone has just one count. This chain links TRBV27 with TRBJ1-2; TRBD1 might be the D (5 bases). Germline values: CDR1 MNHEY, CDR2 SMNVEV (reference sequence). V lost 5 bases and J lost 4, with 11 bases in between. This CDR3 has 13 amino acids. This CDR3 reads CASSDPGTYGYTF. The DNA of the CDR3 is TGTGCCAGCAGTGATCCGGGGACCTATGGCTACACCTTC.

The rearrangement joins TRBV28 to TRBJ1-1, with 10 bases lining up with TRBD1. CDR3 length: 16 amino acids. The V gene end was trimmed by 4 bases and the J gene end by 3 bases; junction bases not matched to a gene: 8. Germline CDR1 is MDHEN and CDR2 is SYDVKM. The CDR3 sequence: CASSSSGTGEDTEAFF. The CDR3 DNA reads TGTGCCAGCAGTTCCTCCGGGACAGGGGAGGACACTGAAGCTTTCTTT. The full variable domain, completed using reference TRBV28 and TRBJ1-1, is DVKVTQSSRYLVKRTGEKVFLECVQDMDHENMFWYRQDPGLGLRLIYFSYDVKMKEKGDIPEGYSVSREKKERFSLILESASTNQTSMYLCASSSSGTGEDTEAFFGQGTRLTVV.

This chain connects TRBV6-4 to TRBJ2-1; TRBD2 might be the D (6 bases). Trimming left V 3 bases short and J 1 base short, with 10 bases between. The CDR3 is 15 residues long. From germline, CDR1 is MRHNA and CDR2 SNTAGT. The CDR3 here is CASSEVSGSYNEQFF. The DNA of the CDR3 is TGTGCCAGCAGTGAGGTTAGCGGTTCCTACAATGAGCAGTTCTTC.

V is TRBV4-1 and J is TRBJ1-1, with D possibly TRBD1 on 5 matching bases. The CDR3 is 17 residues long. V lost 0 bases and J 2 bases, leaving 16 bases between the germline ends. From germline, CDR1 is MGHRA and CDR2 YSYEKL. CDR3 nucleotide sequence: TGCGCCAGCAGCCAAGAGCCCATCCAGGGTTCCAACACTGAAGCTTTCTTT. It encodes CASSQEPIQGSNTEAFF.

The chain combines TRBV15 with TRBJ2-1; 11 bases are a match to TRBD2. Trimming removed 0 bases from V and 7 bases from J; junction bases left unmatched: 14. Germline assignment: CDR1 LNHNV and CDR2 YYDKDF (reference sequence). The CDR3 extends over 19 amino acids. This CDR3 is CATSRDLAGGTRIGNEQFF. The DNA for the CDR3 is TGTGCCACCAGCAGAGACTTAGCGGGAGGGACACGGATAGGGAATGAGCAGTTCTTC.